This T cell receptor (beta chain) was recovered during a study of molecular identifiers for immune sequencing clone quantification. A single record per CDR3 protein comes from TCRdb applying MiXCR to the PCR reads. The table lists around 89,000 distinct CDR3 sequences, around 17% of them singletons, with roughly 0.93% in the top ten. Findings of the study overall: Whereas clones above 20 RNA copies held under 1% of naive-cell molecules, they held over 98% of effector molecules.

This clonotype was found many times. Its antigen is unidentified. The CDR3 is 16 residues long. V was shortened by 3 bases and J by 6 bases, with 18 bases between the two germline ends. Source material for naive CD8 libraries was roughly 20,000 to 1,100,000 sorted cells, with 10%, 30% or 50% RNA. In the sort, naive CD8 T cells were defined as CD8+CD4-CCR7+CD45RA+. The chain has TRBV12-3 or TRBV12-4 and TRBJ1-5; a weak D match, TRBD1 (5 bases). The sequence came from a human donor in good health. Some libraries in this study had Jurkat cell RNA spiked in. The sample taken for sequencing was naive CD8+ T cells from blood, with Jurkat cell RNA spiked in. As to subset: FACS-sorted CD8+CD4-CCR7+CD45RA+ naive T cells. CDR3: CASSFGSGFGGQPQHF. CDR3 in DNA: TGTGCCAGCAGTTTCGGTTCAGGGTTTGGAGGTCAGCCCCAGCATTTT.